These T cell receptor beta chains were read from a single sample in a study of CD8+CD57+ T cells in acquired aplastic anemia. TCRdb used MiXCR to reprocess the reads, holding one entry per CDR3 protein. The profile covers approximately 100,000 distinct CDR3 sequences, with 55% to 80% appearing a single time and 50% to 70% taken by the ten largest. The sequenced sample consisted of sorted CD4+, CD8+, or CD8+CD57+ T cells (not recorded which) from PBMCs. The receptors were sampled from a human donor with aplastic anemia. CDR3s leave out the opening cysteine and the closing phenylalanine or tryptophan. Expanded clones get a size class; other rows say once, few or many, or leave the size out.

V gene	clone size	J gene	CDR3 protein
TRBV5-4	NA	TRBJ2-2	ASTKGPANTGELF
TRBV7-3	NA	TRBJ2-7	ASSLGQGFYEQY
TRBV10-3	few	TRBJ1-6	AIKMTSSSNSPLH
TRBV10-3	NA	TRBJ2-1	AISEKLGDHNEQF
TRBV7-3	NA	TRBJ2-7	ASSAGLAGGGEQY
TRBV20-1	NA	TRBJ2-2	SALERAGELF
TRBV6-2/TRBV6-3	once	TRBJ2-3	ASSDYSSGGGTDTQY
TRBV20-1	NA	TRBJ2-5	SARWTSGQETQY
TRBV20-1	few	TRBJ2-1	SAPDPGTPWDEQF
TRBV3-1	once	TRBJ2-3	ASSQYSGGGADTQY
TRBV7-6	NA	TRBJ2-5	ASSSPGRWSQY
TRBV3-1	once	TRBJ2-7	ASSQGQGSYEQY
TRBV29-1	NA	TRBJ2-1	SVELVYNEQF
TRBV15	NA	TRBJ2-7	ATQTGVAYEQY
TRBV14	NA	TRBJ2-7	ASSESSAKQY
TRBV20-1	once	TRBJ1-5	SASRTGYNQPQH
TRBV20-1	once	TRBJ2-3	SASGGPRRDTQY
TRBV2	NA	TRBJ1-2	ASTNGPANYGYT
TRBV29-1	NA	TRBJ2-7	SVGFVYEQY
TRBV20-1	NA	TRBJ2-7	SARDSGGADEQY
TRBV7-9	NA	TRBJ2-7	ASTPDRVPYEQY
TRBV7-9	NA	TRBJ1-6	ASSLGSSYNSPLH
TRBV20-1	once	TRBJ2-7	SARERGRYEQY
TRBV12-3/TRBV12-4	once	TRBJ2-3	ASSLTADTQY
TRBV5-1	NA	TRBJ1-2	ASSSPDRAEFGYT
TRBV6-1	medium-sized	TRBJ2-7	ASSGRGSSYEQY
TRBV20-1	NA	TRBJ2-7	SARYGGGYEQY
TRBV7-6	NA	TRBJ2-1	ASSFSGGDYNEQF
TRBV20-1	NA	TRBJ1-2	SAGQIYGYT
TRBV19	NA	TRBJ2-5	ASRDGTKETQY
TRBV7-2	NA	TRBJ2-7	ASSHAGPYEQY
TRBV7-2	NA	TRBJ1-2	ASSFEGQTI
TRBV6-4	NA	TRBJ2-2	ASSDSGTGGIGELF
TRBV10-3	NA	TRBJ2-3	AISGQGASHFTDTQY
TRBV20-1	NA	TRBJ1-6	SARARGASPLH
TRBV20-1	NA	TRBJ2-2	SASPQGANTGELF
TRBV7-2	NA	TRBJ2-5	ASSAHSGTSGGTQY
TRBV10-2	NA	TRBJ2-1	ASSEYNEQF
TRBV10-2	NA	TRBJ2-3	ASSESDAGTTDTQY
TRBV25-1	NA	TRBJ2-7	ASSPTGGGEQY
TRBV29-1	NA	TRBJ2-5	SVDSGQQETQY
TRBV7-2	NA	TRBJ2-1	ASSLDAMRGAVEQF
TRBV12-3/TRBV12-4	NA	TRBJ1-2	ASRGQINYGYT
TRBV4-1	NA	TRBJ2-7	ASSQGLAHEQY
TRBV15	many	TRBJ2-7	ATSGGTGEVNEQY
TRBV10-3	NA	TRBJ2-7	AISSSWGSSYEQY
TRBV5-1	NA	TRBJ2-7	ASNIGTPTVYEQY
TRBV20-1	NA	TRBJ1-1	SANLGDTEAF
TRBV20-1	NA	TRBJ2-7	SAGQGAYEQH
TRBV7-6	once	TRBJ1-1	ASILRGGADTEAF
TRBV19	NA	TRBJ1-2	ASSVNDRGGYT